This T cell receptor beta chain is from a study of T cell changes during pregnancy in multiple sclerosis (dated by TCRdb to between 2018 and 2021). With regard to the full study: The study looked at changes in the T cell repertoire across pregnancy in women with multiple sclerosis.

About this clone: The antigen it binds to is not known. Per-base qualities were not stored, and no clone one base away is much larger.

Libraries were constructed by the immunoSEQ multiplex PCR assay. Sourced from immuneACCESS, this table was stored by TCRdb with only in-frame sequences that have V and J called. A share of the clones is absent; for the studies checked, an unresolved V gene accounts for under half, and the remainder has no known explanation. The sample includes about 28,000 clones, with just over 90% observed a single time. Of the sample, 4.8% falls within the top ten clones. Per the germline V gene (reference sequence), LNHDA is the CDR1 and SQIVND is the CDR2. The cysteine opens and the phenylalanine closes a CDR3 of 15 amino acids. The only DNA kept is the CDR3, 45 bases in frame from the first base. Trimming takes 5 bases off V and 2 bases off J; junction bases not matched to a gene: 2.

The rearranged segments are TRBV19 and TRBJ1-5; TRBD1 lines up with 11 middle nucleotides. This receptor was identified in a female donor in good health, enrolled as a control in a pregnancy study. Sequencing was performed on peripheral blood, taken in the first trimester of pregnancy. The nucleotide sequence is given as TGTGCCAGTAGTTGGACAGGGGGCGGCAATCAGCCCCAGCATTTT. It is translated as CASSWTGGGNQPQHF. The full variable domain, with segments outside the CDR3 supplied by the reference TRBV19 and TRBJ1-5 proteins, appears as DGGITQSPKYLFRKEGQNVTLSCEQNLNHDAMYWYRQDPGQGLRLIYYSQIVNDFQKGDIAEGYSVSREKKESFPLTVTSAQKNPTAFYLCASSWTGGGNQPQHFGDGTRLSIL.